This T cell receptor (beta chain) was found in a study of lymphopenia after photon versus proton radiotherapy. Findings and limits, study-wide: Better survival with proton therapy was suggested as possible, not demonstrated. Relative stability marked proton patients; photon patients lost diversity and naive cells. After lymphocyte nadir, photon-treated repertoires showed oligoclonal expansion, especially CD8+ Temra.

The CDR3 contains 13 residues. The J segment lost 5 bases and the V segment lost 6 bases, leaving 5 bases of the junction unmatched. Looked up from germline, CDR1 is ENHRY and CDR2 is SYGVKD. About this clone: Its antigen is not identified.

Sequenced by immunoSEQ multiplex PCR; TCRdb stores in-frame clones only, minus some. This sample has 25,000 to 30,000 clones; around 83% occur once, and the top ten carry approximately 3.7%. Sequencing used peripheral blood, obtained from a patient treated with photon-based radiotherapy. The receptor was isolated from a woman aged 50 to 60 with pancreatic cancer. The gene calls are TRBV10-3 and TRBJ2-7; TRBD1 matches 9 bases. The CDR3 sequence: CAIRGQGEHEQYF. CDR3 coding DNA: TGTGCCATCAGGGGACAGGGCGAGCACGAGCAGTACTTC.